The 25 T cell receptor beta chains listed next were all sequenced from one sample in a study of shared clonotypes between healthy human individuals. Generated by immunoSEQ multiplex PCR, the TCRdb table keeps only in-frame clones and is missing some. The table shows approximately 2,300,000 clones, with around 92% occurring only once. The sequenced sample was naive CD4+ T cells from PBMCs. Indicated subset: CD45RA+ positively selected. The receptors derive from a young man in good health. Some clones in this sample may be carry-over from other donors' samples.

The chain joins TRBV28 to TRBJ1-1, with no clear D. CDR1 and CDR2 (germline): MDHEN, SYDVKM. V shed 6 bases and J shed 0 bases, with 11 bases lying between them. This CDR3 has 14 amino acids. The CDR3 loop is CASSPHDMNTEAFF. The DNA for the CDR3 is TGTGCCAGCAGCCCACACGACATGAACACTGAAGCTTTCTTT. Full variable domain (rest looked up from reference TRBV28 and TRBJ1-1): DVKVTQSSRYLVKRTGEKVFLECVQDMDHENMFWYRQDPGLGLRLIYFSYDVKMKEKGDIPEGYSVSREKKERFSLILESASTNQTSMYLCASSPHDMNTEAFFGQGTRLTVV.

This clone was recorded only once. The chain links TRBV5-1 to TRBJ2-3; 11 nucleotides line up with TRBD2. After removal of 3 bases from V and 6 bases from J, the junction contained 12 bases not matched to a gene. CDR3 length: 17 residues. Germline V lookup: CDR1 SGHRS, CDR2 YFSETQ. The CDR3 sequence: CASSSLGLAGGRDTQYF. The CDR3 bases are TGCGCCAGCAGCTCCCTCGGGCTAGCGGGAGGAAGGGATACGCAGTATTTT.

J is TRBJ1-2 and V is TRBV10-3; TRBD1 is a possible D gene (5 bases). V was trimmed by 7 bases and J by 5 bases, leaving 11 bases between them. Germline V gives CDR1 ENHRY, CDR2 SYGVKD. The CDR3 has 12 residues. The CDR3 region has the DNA TGTGCCATCACAGGGTCGGGGTATGGCTACACCTTC. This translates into CAITGSGYGYTF.

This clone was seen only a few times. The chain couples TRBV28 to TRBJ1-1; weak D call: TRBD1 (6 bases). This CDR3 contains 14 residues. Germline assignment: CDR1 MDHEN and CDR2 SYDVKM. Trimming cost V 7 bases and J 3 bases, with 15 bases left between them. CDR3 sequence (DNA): TGTGCCAGCACCCGACTAACAGGGTACACTGAAGCTTTCTTT. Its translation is CASTRLTGYTEAFF.

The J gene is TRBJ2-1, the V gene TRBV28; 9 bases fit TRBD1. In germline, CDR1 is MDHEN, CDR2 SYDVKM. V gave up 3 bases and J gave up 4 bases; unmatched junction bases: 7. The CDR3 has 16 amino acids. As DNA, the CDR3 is TGTGCCAGCAGTTTGCTGGGACAGGGTGGGTACAATGAGCAGTTCTTC. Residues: CASSLLGQGGYNEQFF.

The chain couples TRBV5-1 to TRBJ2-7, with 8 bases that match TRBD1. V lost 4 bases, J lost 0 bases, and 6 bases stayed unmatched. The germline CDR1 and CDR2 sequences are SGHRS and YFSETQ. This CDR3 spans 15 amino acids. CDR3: CASSHQGALSYEQYF. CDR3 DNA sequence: TGCGCCAGCAGCCACCAGGGGGCCCTCTCCTACGAGCAGTACTTC.

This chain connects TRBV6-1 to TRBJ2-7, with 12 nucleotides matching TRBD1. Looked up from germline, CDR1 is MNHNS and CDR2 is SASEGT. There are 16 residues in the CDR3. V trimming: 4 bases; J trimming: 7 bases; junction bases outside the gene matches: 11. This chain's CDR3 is CASSVKWGQGAEEQYF. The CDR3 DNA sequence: TGTGCCAGCAGTGTGAAATGGGGACAGGGGGCTGAGGAGCAGTACTTC.

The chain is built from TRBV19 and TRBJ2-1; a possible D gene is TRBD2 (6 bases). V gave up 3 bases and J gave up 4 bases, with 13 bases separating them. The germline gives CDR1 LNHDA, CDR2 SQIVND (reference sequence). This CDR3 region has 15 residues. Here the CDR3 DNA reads TGTGCCAGTAGTATCACGGGGACTGGGTACAATGAGCAGTTCTTC. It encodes CASSITGTGYNEQFF.

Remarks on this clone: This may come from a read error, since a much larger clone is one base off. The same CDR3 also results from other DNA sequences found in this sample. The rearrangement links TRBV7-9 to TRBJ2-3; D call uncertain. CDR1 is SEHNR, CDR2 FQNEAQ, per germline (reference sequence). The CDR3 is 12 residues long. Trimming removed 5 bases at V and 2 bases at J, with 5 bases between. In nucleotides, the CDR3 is TGTGCCAGCAGCCTGGACACAGATACGCAGTATTTT. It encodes CASSLDTDTQYF. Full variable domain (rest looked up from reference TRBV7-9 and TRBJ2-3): DTGVSQNPRHKITKRGQNVTFRCDPISEHNRLYWYRQTLGQGPEFLTYFQNEAQLEKSRLLSDRFSAERPKGSFSTLEIQRTEQGDSAMYLCASSLDTDTQYFGPGTRLTVL.

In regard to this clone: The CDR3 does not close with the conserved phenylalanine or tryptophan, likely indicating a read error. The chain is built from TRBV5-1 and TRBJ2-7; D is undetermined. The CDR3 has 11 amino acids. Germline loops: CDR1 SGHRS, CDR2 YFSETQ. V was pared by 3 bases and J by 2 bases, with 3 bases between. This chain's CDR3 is CASSSAYEQYL. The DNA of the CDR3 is TGCGCCAGCAGCTCCGCCTACGAGCAGTACCTC.

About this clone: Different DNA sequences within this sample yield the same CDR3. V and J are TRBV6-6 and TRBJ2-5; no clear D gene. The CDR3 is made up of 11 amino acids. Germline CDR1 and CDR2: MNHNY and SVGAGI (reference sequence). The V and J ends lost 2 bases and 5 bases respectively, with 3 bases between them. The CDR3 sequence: CASSYRETQYF. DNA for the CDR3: TGTGCCAGCAGTTACCGGGAGACCCAGTACTTC.

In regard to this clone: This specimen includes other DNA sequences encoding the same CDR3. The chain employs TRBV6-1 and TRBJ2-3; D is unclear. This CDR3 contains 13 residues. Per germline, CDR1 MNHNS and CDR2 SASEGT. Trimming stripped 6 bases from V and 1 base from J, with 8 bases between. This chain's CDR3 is CASRTSGTDTQYF. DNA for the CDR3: TGTGCCAGCAGGACCAGCGGCACAGATACGCAGTATTTT.

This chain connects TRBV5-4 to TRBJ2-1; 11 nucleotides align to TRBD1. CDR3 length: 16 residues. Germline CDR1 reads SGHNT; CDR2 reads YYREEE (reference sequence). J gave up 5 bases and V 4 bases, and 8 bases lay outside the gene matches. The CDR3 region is CASSVPGTGGNNEQFF. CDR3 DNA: TGTGCCAGCAGCGTGCCCGGGACAGGGGGAAACAATGAGCAGTTCTTC.

The CDR3 region is CASSFRDTTTGELFF. CDR3 nucleotide sequence: TGCGCCAGCAGCTTTCGGGACACAACTACCGGGGAGCTGTTTTTT. The rearrangement uses TRBV5-1 and TRBJ2-2, with D tentatively TRBD1 (6 bases). Germline loops: CDR1 SGHRS, CDR2 YFSETQ. This CDR3 is built from 15 residues. Trimming pared 2 bases from V and 5 bases from J, leaving 13 bases between.

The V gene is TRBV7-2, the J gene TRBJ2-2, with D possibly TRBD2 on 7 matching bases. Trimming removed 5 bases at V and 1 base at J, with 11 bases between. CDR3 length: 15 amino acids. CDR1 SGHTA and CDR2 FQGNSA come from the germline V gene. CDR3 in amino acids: CASSPGGENTGELFF. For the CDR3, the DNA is TGTGCCAGCAGCCCGGGGGGCGAGAACACCGGGGAGCTGTTTTTT.

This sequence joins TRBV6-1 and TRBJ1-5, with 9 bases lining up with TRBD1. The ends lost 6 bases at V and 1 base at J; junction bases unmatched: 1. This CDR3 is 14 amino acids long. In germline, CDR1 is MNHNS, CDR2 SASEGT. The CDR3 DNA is TGTGCCAGCAGGGACAGGGGCAGCAATCAGCCCCAGCATTTT. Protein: CASRDRGSNQPQHF.

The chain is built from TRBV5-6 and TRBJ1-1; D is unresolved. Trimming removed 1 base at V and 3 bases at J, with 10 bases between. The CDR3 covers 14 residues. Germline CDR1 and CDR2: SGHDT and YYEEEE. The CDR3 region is CASSLLSGDTEAFF. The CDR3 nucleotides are TGTGCCAGCAGCTTGTTGTCAGGAGACACTGAAGCTTTCTTT.

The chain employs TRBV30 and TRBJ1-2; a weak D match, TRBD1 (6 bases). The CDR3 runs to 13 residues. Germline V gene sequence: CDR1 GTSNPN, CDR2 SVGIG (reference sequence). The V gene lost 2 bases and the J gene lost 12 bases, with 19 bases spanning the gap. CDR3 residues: CAWSPDRTLGNTF. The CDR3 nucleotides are TGTGCCTGGAGTCCTGACAGGACCCTAGGGAACACCTTC.

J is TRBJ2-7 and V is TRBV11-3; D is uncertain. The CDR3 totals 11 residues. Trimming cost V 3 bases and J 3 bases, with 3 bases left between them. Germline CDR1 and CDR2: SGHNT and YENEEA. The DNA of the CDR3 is TGTGCCAGCAGCTTTAGCTACGAGCAGTACTTC. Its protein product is CASSFSYEQYF. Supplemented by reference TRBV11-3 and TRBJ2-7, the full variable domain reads EAGVVQSPRYKIIEKKQPVAFWCNPISGHNTLYWYLQNLGQGPELLIRYENEEAVDDSQLPKDRFSAERLKGVDSTLKIQPAELGDSAVYLCASSFSYEQYFGPGTRLTVT.

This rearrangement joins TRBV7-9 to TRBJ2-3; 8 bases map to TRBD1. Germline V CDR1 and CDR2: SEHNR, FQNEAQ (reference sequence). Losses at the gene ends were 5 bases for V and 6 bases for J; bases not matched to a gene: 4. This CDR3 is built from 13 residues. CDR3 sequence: CASSDRTGDTQYF. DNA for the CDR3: TGTGCCAGCAGCGATAGGACAGGGGATACGCAGTATTTT. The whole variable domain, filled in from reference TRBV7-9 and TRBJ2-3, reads DTGVSQNPRHKITKRGQNVTFRCDPISEHNRLYWYRQTLGQGPEFLTYFQNEAQLEKSRLLSDRFSAERPKGSFSTLEIQRTEQGDSAMYLCASSDRTGDTQYFGPGTRLTVL.

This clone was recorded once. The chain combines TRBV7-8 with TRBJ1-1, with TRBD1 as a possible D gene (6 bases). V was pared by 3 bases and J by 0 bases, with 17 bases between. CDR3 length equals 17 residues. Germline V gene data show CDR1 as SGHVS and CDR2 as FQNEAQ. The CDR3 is CASSFRGARTLNTEAFF. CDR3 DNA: TGTGCCAGCAGCTTTAGGGGGGCCCGGACACTGAACACTGAAGCTTTCTTT.

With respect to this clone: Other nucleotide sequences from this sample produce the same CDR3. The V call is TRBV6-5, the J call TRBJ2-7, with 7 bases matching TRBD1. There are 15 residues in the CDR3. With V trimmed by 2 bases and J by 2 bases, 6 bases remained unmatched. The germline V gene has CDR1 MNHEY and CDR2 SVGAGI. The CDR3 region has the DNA TGTGCCAGCAGTTACCAAGACAGGGCCCCCTACGAGCAGTACTTC. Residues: CASSYQDRAPYEQYF.

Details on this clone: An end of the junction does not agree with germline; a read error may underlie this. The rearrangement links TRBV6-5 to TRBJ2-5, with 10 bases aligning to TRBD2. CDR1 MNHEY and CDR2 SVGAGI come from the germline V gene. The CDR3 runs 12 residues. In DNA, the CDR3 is TGTGCCAGCAGTCTAGCGGGAGAGGCCCAGTACTTC. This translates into CASSLAGEAQYF.

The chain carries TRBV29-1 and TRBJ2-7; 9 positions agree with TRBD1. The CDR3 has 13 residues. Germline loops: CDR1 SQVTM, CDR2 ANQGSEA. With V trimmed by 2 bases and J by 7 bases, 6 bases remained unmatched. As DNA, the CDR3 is TGCAGCGTTGAATCACAGGGGGCGGGGGAGCAGTACTTC. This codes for CSVESQGAGEQYF.

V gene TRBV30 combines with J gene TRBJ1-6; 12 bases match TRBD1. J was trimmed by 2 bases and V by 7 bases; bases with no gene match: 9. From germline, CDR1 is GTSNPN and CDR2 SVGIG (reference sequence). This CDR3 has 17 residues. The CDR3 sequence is CASSSGQGATYNSPLHF. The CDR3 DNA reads TGTGCCTCTTCTTCGGGACAGGGGGCAACCTATAATTCACCCCTCCACTTT.